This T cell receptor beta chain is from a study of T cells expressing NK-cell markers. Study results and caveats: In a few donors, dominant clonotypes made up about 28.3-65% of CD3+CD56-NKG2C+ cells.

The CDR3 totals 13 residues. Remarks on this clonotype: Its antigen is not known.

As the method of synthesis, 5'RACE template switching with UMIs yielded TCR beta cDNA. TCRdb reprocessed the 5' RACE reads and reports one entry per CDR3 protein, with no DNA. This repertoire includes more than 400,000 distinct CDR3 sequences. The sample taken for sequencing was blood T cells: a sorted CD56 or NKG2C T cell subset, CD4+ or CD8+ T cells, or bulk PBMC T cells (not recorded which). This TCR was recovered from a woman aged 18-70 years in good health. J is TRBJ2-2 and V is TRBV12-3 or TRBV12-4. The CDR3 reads CASSLGNPGELFF.